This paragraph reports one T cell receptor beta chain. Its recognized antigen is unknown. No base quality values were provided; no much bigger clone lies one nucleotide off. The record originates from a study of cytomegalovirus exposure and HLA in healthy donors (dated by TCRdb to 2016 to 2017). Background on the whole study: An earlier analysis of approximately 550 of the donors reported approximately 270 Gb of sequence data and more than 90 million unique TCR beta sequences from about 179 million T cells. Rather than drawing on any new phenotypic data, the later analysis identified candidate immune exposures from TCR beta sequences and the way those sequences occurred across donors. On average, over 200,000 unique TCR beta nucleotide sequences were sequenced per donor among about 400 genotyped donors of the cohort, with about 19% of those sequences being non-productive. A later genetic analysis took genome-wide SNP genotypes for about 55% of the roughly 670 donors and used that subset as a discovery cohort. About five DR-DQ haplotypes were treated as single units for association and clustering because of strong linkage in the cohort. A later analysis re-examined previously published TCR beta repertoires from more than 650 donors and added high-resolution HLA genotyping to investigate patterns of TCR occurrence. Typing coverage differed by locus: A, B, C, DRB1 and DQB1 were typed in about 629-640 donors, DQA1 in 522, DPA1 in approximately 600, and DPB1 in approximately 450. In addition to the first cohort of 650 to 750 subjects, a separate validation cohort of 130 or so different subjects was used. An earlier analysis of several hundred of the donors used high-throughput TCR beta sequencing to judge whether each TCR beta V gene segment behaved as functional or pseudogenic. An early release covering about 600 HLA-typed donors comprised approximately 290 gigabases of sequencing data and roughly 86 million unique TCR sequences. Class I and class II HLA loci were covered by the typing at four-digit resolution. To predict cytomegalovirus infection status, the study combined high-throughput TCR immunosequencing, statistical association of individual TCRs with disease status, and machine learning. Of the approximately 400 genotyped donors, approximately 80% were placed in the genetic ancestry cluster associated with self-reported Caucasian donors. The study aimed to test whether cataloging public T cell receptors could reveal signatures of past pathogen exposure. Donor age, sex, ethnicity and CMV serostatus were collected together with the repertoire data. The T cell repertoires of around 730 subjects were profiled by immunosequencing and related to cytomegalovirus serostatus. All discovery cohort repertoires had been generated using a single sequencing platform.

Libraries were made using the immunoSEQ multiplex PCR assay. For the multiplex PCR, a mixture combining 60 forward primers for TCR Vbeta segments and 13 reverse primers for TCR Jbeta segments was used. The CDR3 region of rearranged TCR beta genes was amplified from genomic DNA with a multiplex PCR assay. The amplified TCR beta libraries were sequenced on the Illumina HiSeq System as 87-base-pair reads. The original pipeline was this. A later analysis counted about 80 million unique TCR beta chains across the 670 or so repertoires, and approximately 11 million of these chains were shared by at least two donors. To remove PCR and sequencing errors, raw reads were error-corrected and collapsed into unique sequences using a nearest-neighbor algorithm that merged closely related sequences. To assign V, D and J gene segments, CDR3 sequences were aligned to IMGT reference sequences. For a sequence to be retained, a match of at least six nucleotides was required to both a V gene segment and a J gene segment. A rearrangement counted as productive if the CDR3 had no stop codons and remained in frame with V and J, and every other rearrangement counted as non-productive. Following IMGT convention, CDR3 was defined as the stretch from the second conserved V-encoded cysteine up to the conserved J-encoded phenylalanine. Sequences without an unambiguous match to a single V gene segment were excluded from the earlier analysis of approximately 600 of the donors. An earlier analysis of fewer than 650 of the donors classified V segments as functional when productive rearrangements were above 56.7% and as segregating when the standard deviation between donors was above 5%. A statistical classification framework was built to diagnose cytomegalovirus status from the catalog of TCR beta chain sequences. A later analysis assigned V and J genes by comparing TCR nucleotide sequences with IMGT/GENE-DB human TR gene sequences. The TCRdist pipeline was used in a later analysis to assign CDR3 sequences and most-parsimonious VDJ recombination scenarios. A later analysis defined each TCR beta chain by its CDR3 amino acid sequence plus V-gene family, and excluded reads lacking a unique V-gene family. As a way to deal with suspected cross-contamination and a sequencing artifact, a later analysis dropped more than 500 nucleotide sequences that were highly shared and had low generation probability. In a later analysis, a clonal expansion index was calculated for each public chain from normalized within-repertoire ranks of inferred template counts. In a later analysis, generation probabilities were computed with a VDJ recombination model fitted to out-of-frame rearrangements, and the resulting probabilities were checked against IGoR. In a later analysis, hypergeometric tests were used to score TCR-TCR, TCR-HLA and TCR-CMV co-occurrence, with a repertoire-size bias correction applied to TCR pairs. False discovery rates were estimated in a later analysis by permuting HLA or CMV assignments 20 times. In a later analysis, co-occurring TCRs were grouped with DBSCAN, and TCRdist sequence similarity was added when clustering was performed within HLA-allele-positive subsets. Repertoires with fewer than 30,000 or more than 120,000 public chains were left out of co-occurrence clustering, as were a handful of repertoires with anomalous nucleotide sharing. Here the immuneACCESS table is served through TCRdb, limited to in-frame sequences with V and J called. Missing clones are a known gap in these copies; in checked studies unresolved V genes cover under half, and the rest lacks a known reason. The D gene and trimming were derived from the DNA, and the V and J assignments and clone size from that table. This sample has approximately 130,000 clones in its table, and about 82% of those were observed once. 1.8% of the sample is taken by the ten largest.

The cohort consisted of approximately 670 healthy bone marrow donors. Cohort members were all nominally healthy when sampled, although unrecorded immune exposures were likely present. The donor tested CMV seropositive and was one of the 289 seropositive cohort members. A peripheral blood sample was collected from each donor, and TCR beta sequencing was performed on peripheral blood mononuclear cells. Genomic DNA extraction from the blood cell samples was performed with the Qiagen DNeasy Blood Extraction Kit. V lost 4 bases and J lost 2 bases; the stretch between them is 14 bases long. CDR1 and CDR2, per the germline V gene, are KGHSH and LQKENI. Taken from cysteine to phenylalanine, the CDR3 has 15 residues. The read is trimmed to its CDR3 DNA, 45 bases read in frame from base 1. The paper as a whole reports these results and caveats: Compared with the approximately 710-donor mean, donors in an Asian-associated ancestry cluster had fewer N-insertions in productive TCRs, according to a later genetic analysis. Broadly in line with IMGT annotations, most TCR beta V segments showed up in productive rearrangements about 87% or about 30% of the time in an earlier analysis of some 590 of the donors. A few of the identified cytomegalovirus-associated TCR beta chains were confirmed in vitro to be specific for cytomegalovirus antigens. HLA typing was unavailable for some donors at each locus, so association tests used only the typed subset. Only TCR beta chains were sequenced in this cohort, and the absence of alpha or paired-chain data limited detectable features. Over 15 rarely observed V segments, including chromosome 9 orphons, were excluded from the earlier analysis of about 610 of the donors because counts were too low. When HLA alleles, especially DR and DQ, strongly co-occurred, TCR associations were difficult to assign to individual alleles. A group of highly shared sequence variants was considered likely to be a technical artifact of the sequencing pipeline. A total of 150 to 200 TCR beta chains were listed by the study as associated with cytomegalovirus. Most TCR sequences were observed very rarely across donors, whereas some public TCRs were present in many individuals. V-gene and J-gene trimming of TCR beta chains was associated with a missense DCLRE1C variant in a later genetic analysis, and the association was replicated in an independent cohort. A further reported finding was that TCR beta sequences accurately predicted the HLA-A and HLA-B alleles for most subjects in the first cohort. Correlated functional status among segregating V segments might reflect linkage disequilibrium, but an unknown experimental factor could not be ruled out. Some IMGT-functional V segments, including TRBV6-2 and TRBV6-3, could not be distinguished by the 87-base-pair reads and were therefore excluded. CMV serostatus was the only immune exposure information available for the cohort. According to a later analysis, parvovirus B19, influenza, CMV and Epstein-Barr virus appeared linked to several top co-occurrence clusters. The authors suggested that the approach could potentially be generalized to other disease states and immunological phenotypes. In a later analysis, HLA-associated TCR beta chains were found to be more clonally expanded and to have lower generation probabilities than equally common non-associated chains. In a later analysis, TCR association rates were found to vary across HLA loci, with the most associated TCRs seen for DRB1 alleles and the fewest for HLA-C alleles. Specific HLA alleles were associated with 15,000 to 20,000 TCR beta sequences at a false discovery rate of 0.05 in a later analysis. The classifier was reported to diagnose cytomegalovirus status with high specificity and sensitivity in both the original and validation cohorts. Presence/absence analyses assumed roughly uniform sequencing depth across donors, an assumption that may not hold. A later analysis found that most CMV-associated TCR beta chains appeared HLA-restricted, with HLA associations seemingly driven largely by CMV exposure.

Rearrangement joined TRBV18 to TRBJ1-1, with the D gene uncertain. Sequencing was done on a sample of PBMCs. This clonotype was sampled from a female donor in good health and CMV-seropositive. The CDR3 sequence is CASSQQRALNTEAFF. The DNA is TGTGCCAGCTCACAACAGAGGGCTCTAAACACTGAAGCTTTCTTT.